A selection of T cell receptor beta chains follows, all from one sample in a study of CD8+ T cells in alopecia areata. Generated by immunoSEQ multiplex PCR, the TCRdb table keeps only in-frame clones and is missing some. The sample lists hundreds of thousands of clones, 55% to 75% occurring once. Here the sequenced sample was CD4+ T cells sorted from blood, taken at week 24, from a patient treated with tofacitinib. These receptors were collected from a human donor with alopecia areata. Each CDR3 is given with its conserved first and last residue. The order of the fields is D gene, V gene, clone size, CDR3 length, J gene, CDR3 protein, CDR3 DNA. D genes are given only for firm matches. Expanded clones are given a class, and other clones once, few, many or no size at all.

TRBD1	TRBV7-2	-	15	TRBJ2-7	CASSLATLRDSEQYF	TGTGCCAGCAGCTTAGCGACCCTCCGGGACAGCGAGCAGTACTTC
TRBD1	TRBV27	-	15	TRBJ1-1	CASSYRDRGLSEAFF	TGTGCCAGCAGTTACCGGGACAGGGGGCTCTCTGAAGCTTTCTTT
-	TRBV19	few	14	TRBJ1-5	CASTSLYSNQPQHF	TGTGCCAGTACTAGCCTTTATAGCAATCAGCCCCAGCATTTT
-	TRBV6-6	-	14	TRBJ1-5	CASSGRDPIEPQHF	TGTGCCAGCAGCGGCAGAGATCCTATCGAGCCCCAGCATTTT
-	TRBV30	-	11	TRBJ2-1	CAWGPYNEQFF	TGTGCCTGGGGTCCCTACAATGAGCAGTTCTTC
TRBD1	TRBV28	-	16	TRBJ2-1	CASSPLSGTGYNEQFF	TGTGCCAGCAGTCCCCTCTCCGGGACAGGGTACAATGAGCAGTTCTTC
-	TRBV13	once	12	TRBJ1-5	CASSSQNQPQHF	TGTGCCAGCAGCTCCCAGAATCAGCCCCAGCATTTT
-	TRBV9	-	14	TRBJ2-2	CASRRDTNTGELFF	TGTGCCAGCAGACGGGACACGAACACCGGGGAGCTGTTTTTT
-	TRBV18	-	13	TRBJ1-1	CASSPSLNTEAFF	TGTGCCAGCTCACCAAGTCTGAACACTGAAGCTTTCTTT
TRBD1	TRBV7-9	-	15	TRBJ1-2	CASSLEDRAFYGYTF	TGTGCCAGCAGCTTAGAAGACAGGGCTTTCTATGGCTACACCTTC
-	TRBV6-1	-	13	TRBJ2-5	CASCREVGETQYF	TGTGCCAGCTGCAGGGAAGTAGGCGAGACCCAGTACTTC
-	TRBV7-8	few	15	TRBJ2-5	CASSLARGGPETQYF	TGTGCCAGCAGCTTAGCGAGGGGGGGGCCAGAGACCCAGTACTTC
TRBD1	TRBV2	few	15	TRBJ1-2	CASMRQGGSVYGYTF	TGTGCCAGCATGAGGCAGGGGGGATCCGTGTATGGCTACACCTTC
-	TRBV29-1	-	13	TRBJ1-1	CSVVRKMNTEAFF	TGCAGCGTTGTACGAAAAATGAACACTGAAGCTTTCTTT
-	TRBV4-1	-	18	TRBJ1-2	CASSPIGTSKASNYGYTF	TGCGCCAGCAGCCCGATTGGGACTAGCAAGGCCTCTAACTATGGCTACACCTTC
TRBD1	TRBV9	-	16	TRBJ1-6	CASSATGQGLNSPLHF	TGTGCCAGCAGCGCGACCGGACAGGGTCTTAATTCACCCCTCCACTTT
-	TRBV13	-	16	TRBJ2-5	CASSAFFRGQGETQYF	TGTGCCAGCAGCGCCTTCTTCAGGGGTCAGGGAGAGACCCAGTACTTC
TRBD1	TRBV28	-	20	TRBJ2-4	CASSTPSWGQALLAKNIQYF	TGTGCCAGCAGCACTCCTTCATGGGGACAGGCCCTTCTAGCCAAAAACATTCAGTACTTC
-	TRBV7-8	many	16	TRBJ1-4	CASSLVGGATNEKLFF	TGTGCCAGCAGCTTAGTGGGGGGTGCAACTAATGAAAAACTGTTTTTT
-	TRBV4-1	-	15	TRBJ1-2	CASSQDNAGFYGYTF	TGCGCCAGCAGCCAAGATAATGCCGGTTTCTATGGCTACACCTTC
-	TRBV7-6	-	13	TRBJ2-1	CAIHGPDGNEQFF	TGTGCCATACATGGGCCTGACGGCAATGAGCAGTTCTTC
-	TRBV30	few	12	TRBJ2-7	CAWDRDAYEQYF	TGTGCCTGGGACCGGGACGCTTACGAGCAGTACTTC
-	TRBV7-2	-	14	TRBJ1-2	CASSLEGNNYGYTF	TGTGCCAGCAGCTTAGAGGGAAATAACTATGGCTACACCTTC
-	TRBV2	-	17	TRBJ2-4	CASSEGLRKLAKNIQYF	TGTGCCAGCAGTGAAGGTCTTCGGAAACTAGCCAAAAACATTCAGTACTTC
TRBD2	TRBV28	few	16	TRBJ2-5	CASSSPAASGQETQYF	TGTGCCAGCAGTTCCCCTGCGGCTAGCGGGCAAGAGACCCAGTACTTC
-	TRBV9	-	15	TRBJ2-7	CASSVGFPSTHEQYF	TGTGCCAGCAGCGTAGGGTTCCCTAGCACCCACGAGCAGTACTTC
-	TRBV11-2	-	15	TRBJ1-2	CASSLVPGTAYGYTF	TGTGCCAGCAGCTTAGTACCGGGGACGGCCTATGGCTACACCTTC
TRBD2	TRBV6-5	-	15	TRBJ2-7	CASSQPGLAGGEQYF	TGTGCCAGCAGTCAACCGGGACTAGCGGGTGGGGAGCAGTACTTC
-	TRBV15	-	18	TRBJ2-3	CATSRGGRLVSRADTQYF	TGTGCCACCAGCAGAGGTGGTCGGTTAGTCTCCAGGGCAGATACGCAGTATTTT
-	TRBV4-2	-	13	TRBJ1-6	CASSPPLPGPLHF	TGTGCCAGCAGCCCACCGCTCCCCGGGCCCCTCCACTTT
-	TRBV7-2	-	12	TRBJ2-7	CASSLGGSGQYF	TGTGCCAGCAGCTTGGGGGGATCTGGGCAGTACTTC
-	TRBV14	few	13	TRBJ2-1	CASRLGGGSEQFF	TGTGCCAGCCGTCTTGGGGGCGGGTCTGAGCAGTTCTTC
-	TRBV7-9	-	14	TRBJ1-6	CASSLVRADSPLHF	TGTGCCAGCAGCTTAGTCAGGGCGGATTCACCCCTCCACTTT
TRBD1	TRBV15	-	15	TRBJ1-4	CATSITGVSNEKLFF	TGTGCCACCAGCATTACAGGGGTCTCTAATGAAAAACTGTTTTTT
-	TRBV25-1	-	14	TRBJ1-2	CASSPGAGFYGYTF	TGTGCCAGCTCACCCGGAGCAGGGTTTTATGGCTACACCTTC
-	TRBV2	many	13	TRBJ1-1	CASSGNKNTEAFF	TGTGCCAGCAGTGGGAATAAGAACACTGAAGCTTTCTTT
-	TRBV30	-	12	TRBJ2-2	CAWSRNTGELFF	TGTGCCTGGAGTCGGAACACCGGGGAGCTGTTTTTT
-	TRBV18	-	14	TRBJ1-2	CASSPAGTNYGYTF	TGTGCCAGCTCACCAGCAGGGACCAACTATGGCTACACCTTC
TRBD2	TRBV6-1	-	13	TRBJ2-5	CASTPGGQETQYF	TGTGCCAGCACGCCGGGGGGACAAGAGACCCAGTACTTC
TRBD1	TRBV7-8	few	14	TRBJ2-5	CASSFRTGGETQYF	TGTGCCAGCAGCTTTCGGACAGGGGGAGAGACCCAGTACTTC
-	TRBV11-2	-	13	TRBJ1-1	CASSQGTNTEAFF	TGTGCCAGCAGCCAGGGAACGAACACTGAAGCTTTCTTT
TRBD1	TRBV13	-	16	TRBJ1-6	CASSFGQAGDNSPLHF	TGTGCCAGCAGCTTCGGACAGGCGGGGGATAATTCACCCCTCCACTTT
-	TRBV29-1	few	13	TRBJ2-2	CSARRTFTGELFF	TGCAGCGCCCGACGGACATTCACCGGGGAGCTGTTTTTT
-	TRBV5-1	once	15	TRBJ2-5	CASSLEGRELETQYF	TGCGCCAGCAGCTTGGAGGGCAGGGAGTTAGAGACCCAGTACTTC
-	TRBV7-2	-	14	TRBJ1-2	CASSSSGPSSGYTF	TGTGCCAGCAGCTCCTCGGGACCCAGCTCTGGCTACACCTTC
-	TRBV4-2	-	14	TRBJ2-1	CASSSLGGSDEQFF	TGTGCCAGCAGCTCCCTGGGGGGTTCGGATGAGCAGTTCTTC
TRBD2	TRBV29-1	-	15	TRBJ2-3	CSVGRLAGSTDTQYF	TGCAGCGTTGGGCGGCTAGCGGGGAGCACAGATACGCAGTATTTT
TRBD1	TRBV20-1	-	11	TRBJ2-7	CSQRGPYEQYF	TGCAGCCAGAGGGGGCCCTACGAGCAGTACTTC
TRBD1	TRBV7-2	-	15	TRBJ1-5	CASSPDRGWGQPQHF	TGTGCCAGCAGCCCGGACAGGGGCTGGGGCCAGCCCCAGCATTTT
TRBD1	TRBV2	-	13	TRBJ1-5	CASRDRVGQPQHF	TGTGCCAGCAGGGACAGGGTCGGCCAGCCCCAGCATTTT
-	TRBV7-9	-	13	TRBJ1-2	CASSTAASYGYTF	TGTGCCAGCAGCACCGCAGCTTCCTATGGCTACACCTTC
-	TRBV6-6	-	16	TRBJ1-5	CASSYSVRGGNQPQHF	TGTGCCAGCAGTTACTCGGTTCGGGGAGGCAATCAGCCCCAGCATTTT